This is a list of T cell receptor beta chains from one sample in a study of cytomegalovirus exposure and HLA in healthy donors. Assay used: immunoSEQ multiplex PCR; TCRdb lists only in-frame clones, some missing. The profile covers under 130,000 clones, with about 83% appearing a single time and 6% to 7.5% taken by the ten largest. The sequencing sample was made of PBMCs. All receptors derive from a young man in good health and CMV-seronegative. Each CDR3 is given with its conserved first and last residue. The order of the fields is D gene, V gene, clone size, J gene, CDR3 DNA, CDR3 protein. A D gene is named only where the DNA matches it firmly. The listing skips clone size in some rows; elsewhere it reads once, few, many or a size class.

TRBD2	TRBV7-8	-	TRBJ2-1	TGTGCCAGCAGCTCCAAGGGCTCTACTAGCGCAGGCTACAATGAGCAGTTCTTC	CASSSKGSTSAGYNEQFF
-	TRBV19	-	TRBJ1-3	TGTGCCAGTGGTGGGCAGGACTCTGGAAACACCATATATTTT	CASGGQDSGNTIYF
-	TRBV28	-	TRBJ2-4	TGTGCCAGCAGTTTTAAGAGAAATCTAGCCAAAAACATTCAGTACTTC	CASSFKRNLAKNIQYF
TRBD2	TRBV4-2	-	TRBJ2-5	TGTGCCAGCAGCCCTCTGGCGGGAGGGGAAGAGACCCAGTACTTC	CASSPLAGGEETQYF
-	TRBV11-2	-	TRBJ2-1	TGTGCCAGCAGCTTAGGGGTCCTGCCGAGGGCCGACAATGAGCAGTTCTTC	CASSLGVLPRADNEQFF
-	TRBV18	once	TRBJ2-1	TGTGCCAGCTCACCAGCGGGAAGCTCCTACAATGAGCAGTTCTTC	CASSPAGSSYNEQFF
-	TRBV4-3	few	TRBJ1-3	TGCGCCAGCAGCCAAGAATACAGATACTCTGGAAACACCATATATTTT	CASSQEYRYSGNTIYF
-	TRBV2	-	TRBJ2-4	TGTGCCAGCAGTGAAGGGGACACTAAAAACATTCAGTACTTC	CASSEGDTKNIQYF
TRBD1	TRBV9	-	TRBJ1-5	TGTGCCAGCAGCTCGGGACAGGGGAATCAGCCCCAGCATTTT	CASSSGQGNQPQHF
TRBD2	TRBV6-4	-	TRBJ2-1	TGTGCCAGCAGTGCCTCTAGCGGGAGCTACAATGAGCAGTTCTTC	CASSASSGSYNEQFF
TRBD1	TRBV18	-	TRBJ2-6	TGTGCCAGCTCACCGGCCGGGACAGGGAGCTCTGGGGCCAACGTCCTGACTTTC	CASSPAGTGSSGANVLTF
-	TRBV7-9	-	TRBJ2-7	TGTGCCAGCAGCTTAGGTGGAGTCGAGCAGTACTTC	CASSLGGVEQYF
TRBD1	TRBV9	-	TRBJ2-7	TGTGCCAGCAGTTCCAACCCGCCCTCCCCCGACAGGGGCTACGAGCAGTACTTC	CASSSNPPSPDRGYEQYF
-	TRBV14	once	TRBJ2-7	TGTGCCAGCAGCAACAGGGAAAGGGACTACGAGCAGTACTTC	CASSNRERDYEQYF
-	TRBV5-6	-	TRBJ1-4	TGTGCCAGCAGTATTCGGGTCAATGAAAAACTGTTTTTT	CASSIRVNEKLFF
TRBD1	TRBV19	-	TRBJ1-2	TGTGCCAGTAGTCCCCCGGACAGGGTATACGGCTACACCTTC	CASSPPDRVYGYTF
TRBD1	TRBV5-1	-	TRBJ2-2	TGCGCCAGCAGCTTGGGGCCACAGGGGGCCGATACCGGGGAGCTGTTTTTT	CASSLGPQGADTGELFF
TRBD2	TRBV10-3	-	TRBJ2-2	TGTGCCATTCCTGGCCCTGGGACTAGCGGGAGAGCCACCGGGGAGCTGTTTTTT	CAIPGPGTSGRATGELFF
-	TRBV27	-	TRBJ2-1	TGTGCCAGCAGGCTCGGGAAACCGTACAATGAGCAGTTCTTC	CASRLGKPYNEQFF
TRBD2	TRBV7-8	-	TRBJ2-2	TGTGCCAGCAGCTTAGTCCTCGGACTAGCGGGAGCGGGGAACGGGGAGCTGTTTTTT	CASSLVLGLAGAGNGELFF